This T cell receptor (beta chain) comes out of a study of cytomegalovirus exposure and HLA in healthy donors. The CDR3 consists of 17 residues. CDR1 and CDR2 from the germline V gene are LGHNA and YNFKEQ. Trimming removed 1 base from V and 3 bases from J; junction bases left unmatched: 7. Study-wide points: Per published accounts, TCR beta sequences correctly predicted the HLA-A and HLA-B alleles of most subjects.

Comment on this clone: The antigen is not known.

Researchers ran the PCR with 60 Vbeta and 13 Jbeta primers. The method was immunoSEQ multiplex PCR; TCRdb's version includes in-frame clones alone and lacks a portion of them. This table holds 60,000 to 80,000 clones, 78% found once. The rearrangement joins TRBV4-2 to TRBJ2-5, with TRBD2 matching over 11 bases. The clonotype was recovered from a girl aged 5 to 17 in good health and CMV-seropositive. Sequenced: PBMCs. CDR3 DNA: TGTGCCAGCAGCCAAGGGGGGCCGACTAGCGGGGAAGAGACCCAGTACTTC. Translation gives CASSQGGPTSGEETQYF.